At least ten counts were recorded for the clone carrying this TCR beta chain. The antigen is undetermined. This sample is drawn from a study of Ad26.COV2.S vaccination and SARS-CoV-2 variants. In the study overall: Ad26.COV2.S shots went into the muscle once or twice, 56 days apart. Study results and caveats: Across vaccine and placebo recipients, the breadth of non-spike TCRs was similar.

CDR3 size: 17 residues. Germline V gives CDR1 SGHNT, CDR2 YYREEE (reference sequence). V shed 0 bases, J shed 7 bases, and the junction held 15 bases outside the gene matches. As for treatment: over 15 received Ad26.COV2.S at low or high dose, single or two shots; about 5 received placebo; per-sample allocation not given. The samples date from day 63 after the first vaccine or placebo injection. Cohort 1b enrolled adults aged 18-55 years in Boston. As its vector, the vaccine had Ad26, which expressed Wuhan-strain SARS-CoV-2 spike. The table came from immunoSEQ multiplex PCR; TCRdb's copy has only in-frame clones and leaves some out. The sample yields just over 350,000 clones, about 85% seen once.

The specimen was peripheral blood, collected in a trial of Ad26.COV2.S vaccine versus placebo. The chain links TRBV5-4 to TRBJ1-2; 7 bases map to TRBD1. The receptor was derived from a person between 18 and 65 years old who received the Ad26.COV2.S COVID-19 vaccine or a placebo. CDR3 in DNA: TGTGCCAGCAGCTTGGCAAACCTAGGGGGCGCGGGAGGTGGCTACACCTTC. This translates into CASSLANLGGAGGGYTF.